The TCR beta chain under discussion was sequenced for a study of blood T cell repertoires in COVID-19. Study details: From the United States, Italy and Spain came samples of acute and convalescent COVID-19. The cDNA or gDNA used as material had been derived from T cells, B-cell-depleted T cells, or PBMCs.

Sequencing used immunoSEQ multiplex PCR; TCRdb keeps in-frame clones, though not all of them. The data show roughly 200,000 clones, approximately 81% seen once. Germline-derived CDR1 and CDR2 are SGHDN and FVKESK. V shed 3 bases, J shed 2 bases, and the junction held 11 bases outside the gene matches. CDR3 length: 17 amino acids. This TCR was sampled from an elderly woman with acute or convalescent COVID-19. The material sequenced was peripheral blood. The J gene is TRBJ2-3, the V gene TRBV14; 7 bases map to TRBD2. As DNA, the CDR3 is TGTGCCAGCAGCCAGATCCCAGCCGGGGGGTACACAGATACGCAGTATTTT. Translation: CASSQIPAGGYTDTQYF.